The present entry profiles one TCR beta chain with its context. What antigen it recognizes has not been identified. Qualities for individual bases were not recorded, and no much larger clone is one base off. The method was 5' RACE. Instrument on record: Illumina HiSeq 2500. A second PCR of roughly 7 to 11 cycles was performed with a sample-barcoded 5' primer and a J-beta primer mix. A unique molecular identifier was introduced onto each TCR beta cDNA molecule by a template-switch 5' adaptor carrying 12 random nucleotides. Each sample yielded at least 2.5 million CDR3-containing paired-end reads. First-strand cDNA synthesis was performed from all RNA using the Mint cDNA synthesis kit, with priming by a TRBC-specific oligonucleotide. Following uracil-DNA glycosylase treatment, a first 18-cycle PCR with universal primers M1SS and BC2_uni_R was performed on all cDNA. The paper's processing steps were these. For normalization, 1 million high-quality reads were randomly selected from each sample, with every read carrying a distinct molecular identifier. Reads sharing molecular identifiers were discarded rather than binned into consensus sequences. MiTCR, run with a Q25 quality threshold and the strictest error-elimination algorithm, handled CDR3 identification, clonotype clustering and error correction. A nonparametric unseen species model using Euler transformation provided a lower-bound estimate of total TCR beta diversity. TCRdb handled the public reads itself, with Q25 trimming in fastp and clone calling in MiXCR, and kept productive beta chains. Each record represents a unique CDR3 protein, reported with the most common genes and DNA among its rows. For this entry, the V and J calls and clone size follow TCRdb and not the study's own pipeline. The sample data list roughly 790,000 distinct CDR3 sequences, and about 42% of these were observed just once. The ten largest clonotypes hold roughly 19% of the sample.

This record comes from a study of blood T cells in healthy people across ages (dated by TCRdb to about 2015). Background for the entire study: In model experiments, roughly one uniquely barcoded TCR beta cDNA molecule per two T cells was captured by template switching. To track age-related changes in TCR beta repertoire diversity, the study relied on deep sequencing normalized with unique cDNA molecular identifiers. Four age groups were formed from the donors: young (average around 15 years), middle-aged (approximately 40), aged (about 68) and long-lived (around 80). To avoid experimental bias, donors of different ages were randomly spread across the sequencing lanes. For two donors (one aged 18 to 30 and one aged 80 or older), the study analyzed two additional independent replicas of 1 million unique cDNA reads from the same blood draw. Broad study findings and their caveats: Observed TCR beta diversity per million T cells fell roughly linearly with age, and a significant reduction was already apparent by age around 40. The long-lived group showed more naive CD4+ T cells, fewer expanded clones and increased TCR diversity than the aged group, suggesting age selection. Estimates of total diversity based on one million sequenced T cells were considered lower bounds and underestimates. There was a strong correlation between observed TCR beta diversity and the percentage of naive T cells measured by flow cytometry. Because donor CMV infection status was unknown, age-related changes in expanded clonotypes were potentially confounded. Conclusive comparison of naive and antigen-experienced compartments was prevented by the profiling of bulk unsorted PBMCs.

CDR1 and CDR2 (SGHKS, YYEKEE) derive from the germline V gene (reference sequence). Including the terminal cysteine and phenylalanine, the CDR3 comprises 15 residues. CDR3 DNA is the only sequence kept; it has 45 bases, read in frame from the first base. Trimming takes 4 bases from V and 1 base from J, and the germline ends sit 15 bases apart. Systemically healthy Caucasian individuals from Russia, approximately 39 in total and aged about 6 to 90 years, were included as donors. Each donor gave 8.5 to 10 milliliters of peripheral blood, collected into EDTA-treated Vacutainer tubes. Ficoll-Paque density-gradient centrifugation was used to isolate PBMCs, with at least 7 million obtained per sample. Trizol reagent was used to extract total RNA from PBMCs, with at least 6 micrograms per sample. For every donor, an aliquot of PBMCs went through flow cytometry to measure the percentages of naive CD45RAhigh/CD27high T cells.

The specimen sequenced was blood. The TCR sequence derives from a woman in her fifties or sixties in good health. The rearranged chain carries TRBV5-5 and TRBJ2-7; a tentative D call is TRBD1 (5 bases match). The nucleotide sequence reads TGTGCCAGCAGCGATGCAGGGTATGGATCCTACGAGCAGTACTTC. Its amino acids are CASSDAGYGSYEQYF.